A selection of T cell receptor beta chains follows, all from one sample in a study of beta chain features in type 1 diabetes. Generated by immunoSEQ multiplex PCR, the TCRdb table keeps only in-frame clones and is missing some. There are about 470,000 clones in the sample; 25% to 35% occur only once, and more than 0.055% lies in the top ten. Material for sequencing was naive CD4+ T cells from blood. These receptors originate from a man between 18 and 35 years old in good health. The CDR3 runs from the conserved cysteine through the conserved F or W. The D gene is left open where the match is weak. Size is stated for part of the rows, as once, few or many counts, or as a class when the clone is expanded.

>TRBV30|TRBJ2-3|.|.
CAWSVLIDTQYF
TGTGCCTGGAGTGTACTCATAGATACGCAGTATTTT
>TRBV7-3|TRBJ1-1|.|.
CASSFPGQTEAFF
TGTGCCAGCAGCTTCCCGGGGCAAACGGAAGCTTTCTTT
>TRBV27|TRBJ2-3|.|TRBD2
CASSPSAGGQYF
TGTGCCAGCAGTCCTTCTGCGGGAGGGCAGTATTTT
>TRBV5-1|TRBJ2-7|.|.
CASSQAAGDTYEQYF
TGCGCCAGCAGCCAGGCGGCAGGCGATACCTACGAGCAGTACTTC
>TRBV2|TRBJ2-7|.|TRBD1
CASSTGGIKQYF
TGTGCCAGCAGTACAGGGGGCATTAAGCAGTACTTC
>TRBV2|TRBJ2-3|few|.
CASDRQGLGDTQYF
TGTGCCAGCGACCGCCAGGGGTTAGGAGATACGCAGTATTTT
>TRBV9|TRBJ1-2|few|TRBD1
CASSPRQGAGGYTF
TGTGCCAGCAGCCCGAGACAGGGGGCTGGCGGCTACACCTTC
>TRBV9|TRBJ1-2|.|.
CASSGGGAGYTF
TGTGCCAGCAGCGGAGGAGGGGCTGGCTACACCTTC
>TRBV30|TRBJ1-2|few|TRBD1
CAWSPDRGYGYTF
TGTGCCTGGAGTCCGGACAGGGGCTATGGCTACACCTTC
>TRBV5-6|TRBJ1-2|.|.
CASSLEGEDGYTF
TGTGCCAGCAGCTTGGAAGGGGAAGATGGCTACACCTTC
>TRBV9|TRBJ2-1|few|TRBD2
CASKGTSGSHEQFF
TGTGCCAGCAAAGGGACTAGCGGGAGTCATGAGCAGTTCTTC
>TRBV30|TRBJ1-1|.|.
CAWSPPSGGRTEAFF
TGTGCCTGGAGTCCACCCTCCGGGGGCAGGACTGAAGCTTTCTTT
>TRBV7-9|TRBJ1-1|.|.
CASSFGGTNTEAFF
TGTGCCAGCAGCTTCGGGGGAACGAACACTGAAGCTTTCTTT
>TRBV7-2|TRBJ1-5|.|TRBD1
CASSLVGTGGSNQPQHF
TGTGCCAGCAGCTTAGTAGGGACAGGGGGGAGCAATCAGCCCCAGCATTTT
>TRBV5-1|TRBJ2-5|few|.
CASSLGGRETQYF
TGCGCCAGCAGCTTGGGGGGCAGAGAGACCCAGTACTTC
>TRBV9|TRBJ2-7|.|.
CASSVDRDEQYF
TGTGCCAGCAGCGTAGATCGGGACGAGCAGTACTTC
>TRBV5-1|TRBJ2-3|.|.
CASSLEPTTGDTQYF
TGCGCCAGCAGCTTGGAACCTACCACAGGAGATACGCAGTATTTT
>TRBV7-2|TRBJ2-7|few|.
CASTAKTGGPHYEQYF
TGTGCCAGCACCGCCAAGACCGGGGGGCCTCACTACGAGCAGTACTTC
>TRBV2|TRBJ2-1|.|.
CASSDLGKDEQFF
TGTGCCAGCAGTGATTTGGGGAAGGATGAGCAGTTCTTC
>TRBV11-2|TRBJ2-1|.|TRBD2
CASSALAGKIYNEQFF
TGTGCCAGCAGCGCGTTAGCGGGAAAAATCTACAATGAGCAGTTCTTC
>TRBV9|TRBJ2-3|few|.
CASQQGQGDTQYF
TGTGCCAGCCAGCAGGGGCAAGGGGATACGCAGTATTTT
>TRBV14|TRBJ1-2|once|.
CASSQVLNYGYTF
TGTGCCAGCAGCCAAGTTTTGAACTATGGCTACACCTTC
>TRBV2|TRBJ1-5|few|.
CASSETAQPQHF
TGTGCCAGCAGTGAGACAGCCCAGCCCCAGCATTTT
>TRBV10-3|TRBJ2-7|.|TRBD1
CAISDVVRDRGPYEQYF
TGTGCCATCAGTGATGTAGTCAGGGACAGGGGACCCTACGAGCAGTACTTC
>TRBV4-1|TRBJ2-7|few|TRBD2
CASSQVTSGRANEQYF
TGCGCCAGCAGCCAGGTGACTAGCGGGAGGGCTAACGAGCAGTACTTC
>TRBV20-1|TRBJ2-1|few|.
CSASSYNEQFF
TGCAGTGCTTCATCCTACAATGAGCAGTTCTTC
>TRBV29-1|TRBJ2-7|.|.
CSVVLVHEQYF
TGCAGCGTTGTACTAGTCCACGAGCAGTACTTC
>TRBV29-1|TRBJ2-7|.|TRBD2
CSVNGAGTYEQYF
TGCAGCGTCAATGGAGCGGGAACCTACGAGCAGTACTTC
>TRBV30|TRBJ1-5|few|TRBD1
CAWRGTGGNNQPQHF
TGTGCCTGGAGGGGGACAGGGGGCAACAATCAGCCCCAGCATTTT
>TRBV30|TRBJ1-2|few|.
CAFLPGGGGYTF
TGTGCCTTCCTACCCGGTGGGGGTGGCTACACCTTC
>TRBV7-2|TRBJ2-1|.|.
CASSLETPWLNEQFF
TGTGCCAGCAGCTTAGAGACACCGTGGCTCAATGAGCAGTTCTTC
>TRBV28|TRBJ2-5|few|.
CASRPAYETQYF
TGTGCCAGCCGACCCGCATACGAGACCCAGTACTTC
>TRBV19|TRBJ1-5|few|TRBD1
CASSIGTGGNQPQHF
TGTGCCAGTAGTATTGGGACAGGGGGCAATCAGCCCCAGCATTTT
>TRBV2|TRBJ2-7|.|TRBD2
CAYLAGGPSSYEQYF
TGTGCCTACTTGGCGGGAGGCCCGAGCTCCTACGAGCAGTACTTC
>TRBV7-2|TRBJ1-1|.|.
CASSTDWNTEAFF
TGTGCCAGCAGCACGGACTGGAACACTGAAGCTTTCTTT
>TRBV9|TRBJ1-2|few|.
CASSPRDRYGYTF
TGTGCCAGCAGCCCCCGGGACCGCTATGGCTACACCTTC
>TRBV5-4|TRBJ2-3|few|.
CASSLTTTDTQYF
TGTGCCAGCAGCTTGACTACCACAGATACGCAGTATTTT
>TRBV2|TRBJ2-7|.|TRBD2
CASSIGLARNYEQYF
TGTGCCAGCAGCATAGGACTAGCGAGAAACTACGAGCAGTACTTC
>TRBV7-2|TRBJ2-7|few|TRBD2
CASSLEGLLYEQYF
TGTGCCAGCAGCTTAGAGGGACTACTCTACGAGCAGTACTTC
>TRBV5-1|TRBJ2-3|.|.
CASSHGDHTDTQYF
TGCGCCAGCAGCCACGGAGACCACACAGATACGCAGTATTTT
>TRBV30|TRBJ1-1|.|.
CAWSVEWSEAFF
TGTGCCTGGAGTGTAGAGTGGTCTGAAGCTTTCTTT
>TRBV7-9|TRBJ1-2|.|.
CASSEGGYTF
TGTGCCAGCAGCGAGGGGGGCTACACCTTC
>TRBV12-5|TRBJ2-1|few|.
CASGPGTTVKQFF
TGTGCTAGTGGCCCTGGGACGACTGTGAAGCAGTTCTTC
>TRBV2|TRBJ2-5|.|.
CASSASRETQYF
TGTGCCAGCAGTGCAAGTCGAGAGACCCAGTACTTC
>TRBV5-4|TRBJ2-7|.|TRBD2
CASSSLREGLGEQYF
TGTGCCAGCAGCTCCCTACGGGAGGGCCTAGGGGAGCAGTACTTC